The T cell receptor beta chain under discussion was sequenced for a study of shared clonotypes between healthy human individuals. The length of the CDR3 is 12 residues. Germline CDR1 is MNHEY and CDR2 is SVGAGI. Trimming took 6 bases from V and 5 from J, leaving 10 bases between them. There were only Caucasian adults among the donors, and all lived in Nashville, Tennessee. Assay: immunoSEQ multiplex PCR; the TCRdb copy retains only in-frame clones and omits some. In the table there are over a million clones, 98% of which are singletons. The V and J genes are TRBV6-5 and TRBJ2-5, with D possibly TRBD1 on 6 matching bases. This receptor was obtained from a man aged 25-45 years in good health. The sample taken for sequencing was naive CD4+ T cells sorted from blood. As for subset: CD45RA+ positively selected. CDR3 coding DNA: TGTGCCAGCAGAGGGGGTTGGGAGACCCAGTACTTC. Its translation is CASRGGWETQYF.